Listed here are 2 T cell receptor beta chains from one sample, sequenced in a study of OX40 agonist ivuxolimab in advanced cancers. Method: immunoSEQ multiplex PCR; TCRdb's copy keeps in-frame clones and lacks some. The data hold some 150,000 clones, with 90% observed a single time. Sequencing was performed on CD4+ or CD8+ T cells sorted from blood, taken in a trial of the OX40 agonist ivuxolimab. These receptors all come from an adult with an advanced solid tumor such as melanoma, head and neck, liver or kidney cancer.

This clone has only one observation. V and J are TRBV6-5 and TRBJ2-7; D might be TRBD1 (5 bases). V was trimmed by 0 bases and J by 2 bases, leaving 14 bases between them. The CDR3 loop spans 16 amino acids. Germline values: CDR1 MNHEY, CDR2 SVGAGI. The CDR3 nucleotides are TGTGCCAGCAGTTACTCGATTCTGGACACCGCCTACGAGCAGTACTTC. This gives the protein CASSYSILDTAYEQYF.

The chain recombines TRBV9 with TRBJ2-1; D is unresolved. Trimming shortened V by 4 bases and J by 7 bases, and 18 bases separated the two germline ends. The germline V gene has CDR1 SGDLS and CDR2 YYNGEE. This CDR3 region has 15 residues. The CDR3 reads CASSPRQAVRNEQFF. Written as DNA, the CDR3 is TGTGCCAGCAGCCCCCGCCAGGCAGTTAGGAATGAGCAGTTCTTC.